This record concerns one T cell receptor beta chain sequence. Its target is unknown. This sample was included in a study of OX40 agonist ivuxolimab in advanced cancers. Turning to the study itself: Dose-escalation patients had hepatocellular carcinoma, melanoma, renal cell or head and neck cancer. Checkpoint inhibitors had been given previously to around 38% of patients.

Patients were ruled out by autoimmune disease history or systemic immunosuppression. Study-wide results and caveats: Expanded clones were, on average, more numerous in CD8+ T cells than in CD4+.

V lost 11 bases and J 8 bases, leaving 9 bases between the germline ends. The CDR3 runs 10 residues. Germline V lookup: CDR1 SGHVS, CDR2 FQNEAQ. Using immunoSEQ multiplex PCR, the repertoire was profiled, and TCRdb retains in-frame clones only, with some absent. The sample lists about 60,000 clones; more than 70% were seen once. Source: CD4+ or CD8+ T cells sorted from blood, taken in a trial of the OX40 agonist ivuxolimab. The receptor's source is an adult with an advanced solid tumor such as melanoma, head and neck, liver or kidney cancer. The chain uses TRBV7-8 and TRBJ2-2; D gene ambiguous. The CDR3 bases are TGTGCCTCCACACAGGGGGAGCTGTTTTTT. Amino acid sequence: CASTQGELFF.